A single sample is the source of the 29 T cell receptor beta chains below, sequenced in a study of neoadjuvant anti-PD-1 for oral cavity cancer. Libraries were prepared by immunoSEQ multiplex PCR; TCRdb keeps only in-frame clonotypes and omits some of them. The sample has 20,000 to 25,000 clones; less than 50% are singletons. As to time point: after neoadjuvant nivolumab, at surgical resection. Sequenced material: tumor tissue, taken after nivolumab (anti-PD-1) treatment. The origin of the receptors is a person aged 35 to 85 with oral cavity squamous cell carcinoma.

This clone was observed a handful of times. This rearrangement joins TRBV6-6 to TRBJ1-5, with D uncertain. The germline V and J ends were trimmed by 0 bases and 5 bases, with 8 bases remaining between them. This CDR3 spans 14 amino acids. Germline assignment: CDR1 MNHNY and CDR2 SVGAGI (reference sequence). CDR3 amino acids: CASSYSKVDQPQHF. As DNA, the CDR3 is TGTGCCAGCAGTTACTCGAAAGTAGATCAGCCCCAGCATTTT.

This clone was observed a handful of times. The chain combines TRBV4-3 with TRBJ2-2, with D hard to call. Germline V gene lookup returns CDR1 LGHNA and CDR2 YSLEER. The ends were cut back, 0 bases at V and 2 bases at J, with 10 bases in the middle. CDR3 length: 16 amino acids. CDR3 residues: CASSQDTGHNTGELFF. CDR3 coding DNA: TGCGCCAGCAGCCAAGATACGGGCCACAACACCGGGGAGCTGTTTTTT.

J is TRBJ2-2 and V is TRBV7-2; 9 bases map to TRBD2. Trimming removed 5 bases from V and 0 bases from J; junction bases left unmatched: 13. Germline V gene lookup returns CDR1 SGHTA and CDR2 FQGNSA. The CDR3 spans 19 residues. The CDR3 protein is CASSLPRGGGGANTGELFF. The CDR3 bases are TGTGCCAGCAGCCTCCCCCGGGGGGGCGGGGGGGCGAACACCGGGGAGCTGTTTTTT.

This chain joins TRBV15 and TRBJ1-2; perhaps TRBD1 as D (5 bases). Deletions cut 1 base from V and 4 bases from J, with 13 bases between. The CDR3 has 15 residues. Germline V gene data show CDR1 as LNHNV and CDR2 as YYDKDF (reference sequence). DNA of the CDR3: TGTGCCACCAGCAGAGGGGGGAGGCTTATCTATGGCTACACCTTC. This translates into CATSRGGRLIYGYTF.

This clone was counted only a few times. The chain employs TRBV5-4 and TRBJ2-1; 8 nucleotides line up with TRBD2. The CDR3 covers 15 residues. Germline CDR1 and CDR2: SGHNT and YYREEE (reference sequence). The V and J ends lost 3 bases and 7 bases, in that order; junction bases with no gene match: 9. The CDR3 here is CASSSGLAGGNEQFF. The CDR3 region has the DNA TGTGCCAGCAGCTCAGGACTAGCTGGTGGGAATGAGCAGTTCTTC.

This clone was counted a few times. The chain is built from TRBV5-4 and TRBJ1-6; D is uncertain. Trimming took off 4 bases at V and 10 bases at J, with 9 bases between the two ends. This CDR3 contains 12 residues. Germline loops: CDR1 SGHNT, CDR2 YYREEE (reference sequence). This CDR3 reads CASSISRSPLHF. The CDR3 bases are TGTGCCAGCAGCATCTCCCGGTCACCCCTCCACTTT.

The chain recombines TRBV4-3 with TRBJ1-2, with a possible D match to TRBD1 (5 bases). The germline V and J ends were trimmed by 0 bases and 8 bases, with 13 bases remaining between them. The CDR3 extends over 14 amino acids. From germline, CDR1 is LGHNA and CDR2 YSLEER. The DNA of the CDR3 is TGCGCCAGCAGCCAAGATCTGCAGGGAAGAGGCTACACCTTC. This translates into CASSQDLQGRGYTF.

This clone was counted a few times. This sequence joins TRBV6-5 and TRBJ1-6; perhaps TRBD1 as D (5 bases). CDR1 and CDR2 from the germline V gene are MNHEY and SVGAGI. Trimming pared 7 bases from V and 2 bases from J, leaving 9 bases between. This CDR3 comprises 14 residues. The CDR3 DNA reads TGTGCCAGCATGCGGGGGACCTATAATTCACCCCTCCACTTT. Protein product: CASMRGTYNSPLHF.

The chain couples TRBV5-6 to TRBJ2-3, with 8 bases aligning to TRBD1. The CDR3 is 16 amino acids. Germline CDR1 reads SGHDT; CDR2 reads YYEEEE. V shed 1 base and J 2 bases; nucleotides not matched to a gene: 6. The CDR3 coding sequence is TGTGCCAGCAGCTTGAGGGACAGGATTGTCACAGATACGCAGTATTTT. Amino acid sequence: CASSLRDRIVTDTQYF.

The chain combines TRBV19 with TRBJ2-6; possible D gene TRBD2, 6 bases. From germline, CDR1 is LNHDA and CDR2 SQIVND (reference sequence). Trimming pared 5 bases from V and 0 bases from J, leaving 17 bases between. This CDR3 has 18 residues. CDR3 sequence reads: CASSPVSGSSSGANVLTF. The CDR3 DNA is TGTGCCAGTAGTCCCGTTAGCGGATCAAGCTCTGGGGCCAACGTCCTGACTTTC. The full variable domain, in which reference TRBV19 and TRBJ2-6 provide the parts outside the CDR3, is DGGITQSPKYLFRKEGQNVTLSCEQNLNHDAMYWYRQDPGQGLRLIYYSQIVNDFQKGDIAEGYSVSREKKESFPLTVTSAQKNPTAFYLCASSPVSGSSSGANVLTFGAGSRLTVL.

In its sample, this clone ranks as medium-sized. V usage is TRBV6-1 and J usage is TRBJ1-6, with D possibly matching TRBD1 (5 bases). The germline V and J ends were trimmed by 3 bases and 7 bases, with 7 bases remaining between them. Germline CDR1 is MNHNS and CDR2 is SASEGT. The CDR3 consists of 13 residues. The CDR3 sequence: CASSDRENSPLHF. As DNA, the CDR3 is TGTGCCAGCAGTGACAGGGAAAATTCACCCCTCCACTTT.

The chain uses TRBV6-1 and TRBJ1-2; D perhaps matches TRBD1 (6 bases). The CDR3 is made up of 13 amino acids. Trimming took off 8 bases at V and 3 bases at J, with 13 bases between the two ends. Germline assignment: CDR1 MNHNS and CDR2 SASEGT. The CDR3 region has the DNA TGTGCCAGCTCGATCAGGGGCCACTATGGCTACACCTTC. It is translated as CASSIRGHYGYTF.

The CDR3 DNA follows: TGTGCCATCGGGACGCAGGGGGCCTATCAGCCCCAGCATTTT. Its translation: CAIGTQGAYQPQHF. This chain connects TRBV10-3 to TRBJ1-5, with TRBD1 identical over 8 bases. Trimming removed 8 bases from V and 5 bases from J; junction bases left unmatched: 8. From germline, CDR1 is ENHRY and CDR2 SYGVKD. This CDR3 comprises 14 residues.

This clone was counted between two and nine times. The genes are TRBV30 and TRBJ2-5; 10 positions agree with TRBD1. Trimming at V came to 1 base and at J to 5 bases, leaving 7 bases not matched to a gene. In germline, CDR1 is GTSNPN, CDR2 SVGIG (reference sequence). CDR3 length equals 15 residues. CDR3 loop: CAWSARQGARETQYF. CDR3 DNA sequence: TGTGCCTGGAGTGCCAGACAGGGGGCAAGGGAGACCCAGTACTTC.

The gene calls are TRBV4-1 and TRBJ2-5; 11 positions agree with TRBD1. V gave up 2 bases and J gave up 2 bases; unmatched junction bases: 10. In germline, CDR1 is MGHRA, CDR2 YSYEKL. This CDR3 comprises 18 residues. The CDR3 here is CASSQPSAGTGGQETQYF. Here the CDR3 DNA reads TGCGCCAGCAGCCAACCGTCCGCCGGGACAGGGGGGCAAGAGACCCAGTACTTC.

In nucleotides, the CDR3 is TGTGCCAGCAGCGTTCTTAGCTCCTATGGCTACACCTTC. As protein: CASSVLSSYGYTF. This chain connects TRBV9 to TRBJ1-2; D is unresolved. CDR3 length equals 13 residues. Germline V gene lookup returns CDR1 SGDLS and CDR2 YYNGEE. Trimming removed 2 bases from V and 4 bases from J, with 9 bases in between. The variable domain in full, with the rest retrieved from reference TRBV9 and TRBJ1-2, is DSGVTQTPKHLITATGQRVTLRCSPRSGDLSVYWYQQSLDQGLQFLIQYYNGEERAKGNILERFSAQQFPDLHSELNLSSLELGDSALYFCASSVLSSYGYTFGSGTRLTVV.

The rearrangement links TRBV12-5 to TRBJ2-3; weak D call: TRBD1 (6 bases). V was cut by 4 bases and J by 9 bases, with 11 bases left in between. The CDR3 has 12 amino acids. Germline CDR1 reads LGHNT; CDR2 reads FRNRAP. The CDR3 DNA follows: TGTGCTAGTGGTTCAAGGGGGAAGACGCAGTATTTT. This codes for CASGSRGKTQYF. Filled out from reference TRBV12-5 and TRBJ2-3, the complete variable domain reads DARVTQTPRHKVTEMGQEVTMRCQPILGHNTVFWYRQTMMQGLELLAYFRNRAPLDDSGMPKDRFSAEMPDATLATLKIQPSEPRDSAVYFCASGSRGKTQYFGPGTRLTVL.

The chain links TRBV4-1 to TRBJ1-6; 9 bases agree with TRBD1. The V and J ends lost 1 base and 8 bases, in that order; junction bases with no gene match: 3. The CDR3 covers 15 residues. CDR1 is MGHRA and CDR2 is YSYEKL in the germline V gene. The CDR3 loop reads CASSQGTGEYSPLHF. The CDR3 bases are TGCGCCAGCAGCCAAGGGACAGGGGAATATTCACCCCTCCACTTT.

A few counts support this clone. V and J are TRBV4-3 and TRBJ2-5, with D possibly called TRBD1 or TRBD2 (5 bases each). The V gene lost 1 base and the J gene lost 5 bases, with 8 bases spanning the gap. There are 13 residues in the CDR3. CDR1 is LGHNA and CDR2 is YSLEER in the germline V gene. The CDR3 is CASSQAGTETQYF. The CDR3 DNA is TGCGCCAGCAGCCAAGCGGGGACGGAGACCCAGTACTTC.

This clone has only a few counts. The CDR3: CAPKDLTKNIQYF. The CDR3 nucleotides read TGTGCTCCCAAGGACCTTACCAAAAACATTCAGTACTTC. The chain carries TRBV5-5 and TRBJ2-4; no definite D call. Germline CDR1 reads SGHKS; CDR2 reads YYEKEE (reference sequence). The CDR3 loop spans 13 amino acids.

The CDR3 loop reads CASSQDFVRSEKLFF. In nucleotides, the CDR3 is TGCGCCAGCAGCCAAGATTTCGTCAGGAGTGAAAAACTGTTTTTT. The chain links TRBV4-3 to TRBJ1-4; D uncertain. From germline, CDR1 is LGHNA and CDR2 YSLEER. This CDR3 contains 15 residues. Trimming removed 0 bases from V and 7 bases from J, with 12 bases in between.

This clone showed up just a few times. The V gene is TRBV27, the J gene TRBJ1-2, with D maybe TRBD1 (5 bases). Deletions cut 4 bases from V and 3 bases from J, with 18 bases between. Germline CDR1 and CDR2: MNHEY and SMNVEV (reference sequence). The length of the CDR3 is 16 residues. As DNA, the CDR3 is TGTGCCAGCAGTTCATATAGCCAACCGGGGGACTATGGCTACACCTTC. It is translated as CASSSYSQPGDYGYTF.

This clone was counted only a few times. The chain is built from TRBV7-6 and TRBJ2-7, with unresolved D. Trimming cost V 6 bases and J 2 bases, with 17 bases left between them. The CDR3 is 15 residues long. In germline, CDR1 is SGHVS, CDR2 FNYEAQ. CDR3: CASRQVVGEPYEQYF. The CDR3 nucleotides read TGTGCCAGCAGACAAGTGGTGGGTGAGCCCTACGAGCAGTACTTC.

The V and J genes are TRBV9 and TRBJ2-3, with D unclear. In germline, CDR1 is SGDLS, CDR2 YYNGEE. The ends were cut back, 3 bases at V and 6 bases at J, with 8 bases in the middle. The CDR3 runs to 12 residues. DNA of the CDR3: TGTGCCAGCAGCGCCTCTGGGGATACGCAGTATTTT. Translating it yields CASSASGDTQYF.

This clone is medium-sized. This chain uses TRBV7-2 with TRBJ1-2; TRBD1 matches 8 bases. CDR1 and CDR2 from the germline V gene are SGHTA and FQGNSA. The CDR3 is 15 residues long. V lost 5 bases and J lost 5; bases outside the gene matches: 10. This chain's CDR3 is CASSQAGGSVYGYTF. The CDR3 DNA reads TGTGCCAGCAGCCAGGCAGGGGGCTCCGTGTATGGCTACACCTTC.

This chain joins TRBV28 and TRBJ1-5; D might be TRBD1 (6 bases). The CDR3 totals 11 residues. Looked up from germline, CDR1 is MDHEN and CDR2 is SYDVKM. Trimming shortened V by 10 bases and J by 11 bases, and 15 bases separated the two germline ends. The CDR3: CAIGGAHTQHF. DNA for the CDR3: TGTGCCATCGGGGGGGCGCATACCCAGCATTTT.

This clone is medium-sized (0.01 to 0.1%) by share. The CDR3, as DNA: TGTGCCACTACCGGGGACAGGGGCCGCTACGAGCAGTACTTC. It yields the protein CATTGDRGRYEQYF. The chain combines TRBV19 with TRBJ2-7; 10 bases agree with TRBD1. This CDR3 is built from 14 residues. Germline lookup yields CDR1 LNHDA and CDR2 SQIVND (reference sequence). Unmatched junction bases numbered 9, after V lost 10 bases and J lost 3 bases.

A few counts support this clone. The rearrangement uses TRBV5-1 and TRBJ2-7; no firm D call. Germline CDR1 is SGHRS and CDR2 is YFSETQ. CDR3 size: 13 residues. V lost 4 bases and J 3 bases, leaving 11 bases between the germline ends. This CDR3 is CASSQGPDYEQYF. The CDR3, as DNA: TGCGCCAGCAGCCAAGGGCCGGACTACGAGCAGTACTTC.

V gene TRBV13 combines with J gene TRBJ2-1, with 9 bases identical to TRBD2. The CDR3 covers 14 residues. Germline loops: CDR1 PRHDT, CDR2 FYEKMQ (reference sequence). J lost 6 bases, V lost 5 bases, and 5 bases had no gene match. The CDR3 reads CASSPTSGGNEQFF. CDR3 in DNA: TGTGCCAGCAGCCCGACTAGCGGTGGCAATGAGCAGTTCTTC.